The rows below give T cell receptor beta chains drawn from one sample of a study of cytotoxic CD8 clonotypes in ibrutinib-treated CLL. Assay used: immunoSEQ multiplex PCR; TCRdb lists only in-frame clones, some missing. The repertoire includes about 25,000 clones, roughly 85% of them detected once, and 6.5% to 8% sits in the top ten. Sequenced material: PBMCs, taken after 24 months of ibrutinib treatment. All receptors derive from a human donor with chronic lymphocytic leukemia. CDR3s include the opening cysteine and the closing phenylalanine or tryptophan. The order of the fields is CDR3 protein, CDR3 DNA, D gene, J gene, clone size, V gene, CDR3 length. A D gene is named only where the DNA matches it firmly. Size tells how often a clone was seen (once, few, many) or the class of an expanded clone, and some rows leave it out.

CDR3aa: CASRVYDSGNTIYF
CDR3nt: TGTGCCAGCAGGGTGTACGACTCTGGAAACACCATATATTTT
d_gene: NA
j_gene: TRBJ1-3
abundance: NA
v_gene: TRBV6-1
len: 14

CDR3aa: CASSLATVNTGELFF
CDR3nt: TGTGCCAGCAGCTTGGCGACAGTGAACACCGGGGAGCTGTTTTTT
d_gene: NA
j_gene: TRBJ2-2
abundance: few
v_gene: TRBV5-6
len: 15

CDR3aa: CAYRGTRSEQFF
CDR3nt: TGTGCCTACAGGGGGACCCGGAGTGAGCAGTTCTTC
d_gene: TRBD1
j_gene: TRBJ2-1
abundance: NA
v_gene: TRBV2
len: 12

CDR3aa: CASSTPLTGNQPQHF
CDR3nt: TGTGCCAGTAGTACGCCTCTGACGGGAAATCAGCCCCAGCATTTT
d_gene: NA
j_gene: TRBJ1-5
abundance: NA
v_gene: TRBV19
len: 15

CDR3aa: CASSPQGRIGNYGYTF
CDR3nt: TGTGCCAGCAGCCCCCAAGGGAGAATAGGAAACTATGGCTACACCTTC
d_gene: NA
j_gene: TRBJ1-2
abundance: NA
v_gene: TRBV13
len: 16

CDR3aa: CASSYLGGGTEAFF
CDR3nt: TGTGCCAGCAGCTACCTCGGGGGCGGCACTGAAGCTTTCTTT
d_gene: NA
j_gene: TRBJ1-1
abundance: NA
v_gene: TRBV7-8
len: 14

CDR3aa: CASSYRTSGEETQYF
CDR3nt: TGTGCCAGCAGCTACAGGACTAGCGGGGAAGAGACCCAGTACTTC
d_gene: TRBD2
j_gene: TRBJ2-5
abundance: NA
v_gene: TRBV11-3
len: 15

CDR3aa: CASGLVGDSLNEKLFF
CDR3nt: TGTGCTAGTGGTTTGGTTGGAGACAGCCTCAATGAAAAACTGTTTTTT
d_gene: NA
j_gene: TRBJ1-4
abundance: NA
v_gene: TRBV12-5
len: 16

CDR3aa: CASSKDRGHGYTF
CDR3nt: TGTGCCAGCAGCAAGGACAGGGGGCACGGCTACACCTTC
d_gene: TRBD1
j_gene: TRBJ1-2
abundance: once
v_gene: TRBV5-6
len: 13

CDR3aa: CASTGGEGLNSPLHF
CDR3nt: TGTGCCTCAACAGGAGGGGAGGGCCTTAATTCACCCCTCCACTTT
d_gene: NA
j_gene: TRBJ1-6
abundance: NA
v_gene: TRBV4-2
len: 15

CDR3aa: CAISPGEGHTEAFF
CDR3nt: TGTGCCATCAGTCCAGGGGAGGGACACACTGAAGCTTTCTTT
d_gene: NA
j_gene: TRBJ1-1
abundance: NA
v_gene: TRBV10-3
len: 14

CDR3aa: CASSLNPSSEQFF
CDR3nt: TGTGCCAGCAGCTTAAATCCGAGCAGTGAGCAGTTCTTC
d_gene: NA
j_gene: TRBJ2-1
abundance: once
v_gene: TRBV7-2
len: 13

CDR3aa: CASRPRGDPGEGYTF
CDR3nt: TGTGCCAGCAGACCTCGAGGGGACCCCGGAGAGGGCTACACCTTC
d_gene: NA
j_gene: TRBJ1-2
abundance: NA
v_gene: TRBV6-4
len: 15

CDR3aa: CASSHSSAGEQYF
CDR3nt: TGCGCCAGCAGCCACTCTAGCGCGGGCGAGCAGTACTTC
d_gene: NA
j_gene: TRBJ2-7
abundance: NA
v_gene: TRBV5-1
len: 13

CDR3aa: CASSPGDRRNTGELFF
CDR3nt: TGTGCCAGCAGCCCAGGGGACAGAAGGAACACCGGGGAGCTGTTTTTT
d_gene: TRBD1
j_gene: TRBJ2-2
abundance: NA
v_gene: TRBV5-4
len: 16

CDR3aa: CASRQDTANTGELFF
CDR3nt: TGTGCCAGCCGCCAGGACACGGCGAACACCGGGGAGCTGTTTTTT
d_gene: NA
j_gene: TRBJ2-2
abundance: NA
v_gene: TRBV7-2
len: 15

CDR3aa: CASSSRTSEVEQYF
CDR3nt: TGTGCCAGCAGTTCGCGGACTAGCGAGGTCGAGCAGTACTTC
d_gene: TRBD2
j_gene: TRBJ2-7
abundance: NA
v_gene: TRBV27
len: 14

CDR3aa: CATRLRSHTDTQYF
CDR3nt: TGTGCCACTAGACTTCGGTCCCACACAGATACGCAGTATTTT
d_gene: NA
j_gene: TRBJ2-3
abundance: NA
v_gene: TRBV10-3
len: 14

CDR3aa: CSVDMGTDPDTQYF
CDR3nt: TGCAGCGTTGATATGGGGACAGACCCGGATACGCAGTATTTT
d_gene: TRBD1
j_gene: TRBJ2-3
abundance: NA
v_gene: TRBV29-1
len: 14

CDR3aa: CASSSGGAAETQYF
CDR3nt: TGCGCCAGCTCCAGTGGGGGGGCGGCAGAGACCCAGTACTTC
d_gene: NA
j_gene: TRBJ2-5
abundance: few
v_gene: TRBV5-1
len: 14

CDR3aa: CASSSLAGAFYEQYF
CDR3nt: TGTGCCAGCAGTTCCCTAGCGGGGGCTTTCTACGAGCAGTACTTC
d_gene: TRBD2
j_gene: TRBJ2-7
abundance: NA
v_gene: TRBV6-5
len: 15

CDR3aa: CASGPGRISYEQYF
CDR3nt: TGCGCCAGCGGCCCGGGACGGATCTCCTACGAGCAGTACTTC
d_gene: NA
j_gene: TRBJ2-7
abundance: NA
v_gene: TRBV10-2
len: 14

CDR3aa: CASSLGWGASENSPLHF
CDR3nt: TGTGCCAGCAGCTTAGGGTGGGGGGCAAGTGAGAATTCACCCCTCCACTTT
d_gene: NA
j_gene: TRBJ1-6
abundance: NA
v_gene: TRBV7-9
len: 17

CDR3aa: CASSIQGNQPQHF
CDR3nt: TGCGCCAGCAGCATACAGGGGAATCAGCCCCAGCATTTT
d_gene: TRBD1
j_gene: TRBJ1-5
abundance: few
v_gene: TRBV4-1
len: 13

CDR3aa: CASSHTGHNEQFF
CDR3nt: TGCGCCAGCAGCCATACAGGGCACAATGAGCAGTTCTTC
d_gene: NA
j_gene: TRBJ2-1
abundance: NA
v_gene: TRBV5-1
len: 13

CDR3aa: CASSGTDGTARYGYTF
CDR3nt: TGTGCCAGCAGCGGAACGGACGGGACAGCTCGCTATGGCTACACCTTC
d_gene: TRBD1
j_gene: TRBJ1-2
abundance: NA
v_gene: TRBV7-9
len: 16

CDR3aa: CASSLQGGGKPGELFF
CDR3nt: TGTGCCAGCAGCCTCCAGGGGGGAGGGAAACCCGGGGAGCTGTTTTTT
d_gene: NA
j_gene: TRBJ2-2
abundance: NA
v_gene: TRBV5-4
len: 16

CDR3aa: CSAQTAYEQYF
CDR3nt: TGCAGCGCACAGACTGCCTACGAGCAGTACTTC
d_gene: NA
j_gene: TRBJ2-7
abundance: NA
v_gene: TRBV29-1
len: 11

CDR3aa: CASRTGYEQYF
CDR3nt: TGTGCCAGTCGGACAGGCTACGAGCAGTACTTC
d_gene: TRBD1
j_gene: TRBJ2-7
abundance: once
v_gene: TRBV6-1
len: 11

CDR3aa: CASSPATGSTDTQYF
CDR3nt: TGTGCCAGCAGCCCCGCTACCGGTAGCACAGATACGCAGTATTTT
d_gene: NA
j_gene: TRBJ2-3
abundance: once
v_gene: TRBV7-6
len: 15

CDR3aa: CASSPGRGSREQYF
CDR3nt: TGTGCCAGCAGCCCCGGGAGGGGGTCTCGCGAGCAGTACTTC
d_gene: TRBD2
j_gene: TRBJ2-7
abundance: few
v_gene: TRBV11-3
len: 14

CDR3aa: CASSISGPHYEQYF
CDR3nt: TGTGCCAGTAGTATTTCCGGCCCCCACTACGAGCAGTACTTC
d_gene: NA
j_gene: TRBJ2-7
abundance: NA
v_gene: TRBV19
len: 14

CDR3aa: CASSRAPEQEGGYTF
CDR3nt: TGTGCCAGCAGCCGTGCTCCGGAACAGGAGGGTGGCTACACCTTC
d_gene: NA
j_gene: TRBJ1-2
abundance: NA
v_gene: TRBV11-3
len: 15

CDR3aa: CASSVDVSNQPQHF
CDR3nt: TGTGCCAGCAGCGTGGACGTTAGCAATCAGCCCCAGCATTTT
d_gene: NA
j_gene: TRBJ1-5
abundance: NA
v_gene: TRBV9
len: 14

CDR3aa: CASSSTGLGTEAFF
CDR3nt: TGTGCCAGCAGCTCCACAGGGCTGGGCACTGAAGCTTTCTTT
d_gene: NA
j_gene: TRBJ1-1
abundance: NA
v_gene: TRBV7-3
len: 14

CDR3aa: CSVEARLEGRETF
CDR3nt: TGCAGCGTTGAGGCTAGATTGGAGGGAAGGGAAACCTTC
d_gene: NA
j_gene: TRBJ1-2
abundance: NA
v_gene: TRBV29-1
len: 13

CDR3aa: CASSTRTGRTNQPQHF
CDR3nt: TGTGCCAGCAGCACTCGGACAGGGCGCACAAATCAGCCCCAGCATTTT
d_gene: TRBD1
j_gene: TRBJ1-5
abundance: NA
v_gene: TRBV7-8
len: 16

CDR3aa: CASSIRDSPYNEQFF
CDR3nt: TGTGCCAGCAGCATCCGGGACAGCCCCTACAATGAGCAGTTCTTC
d_gene: TRBD1
j_gene: TRBJ2-1
abundance: NA
v_gene: TRBV7-8
len: 15

CDR3aa: CASSLLVNEQYF
CDR3nt: TGTGCCAGCAGCTTACTAGTCAACGAGCAGTACTTC
d_gene: NA
j_gene: TRBJ2-7
abundance: NA
v_gene: TRBV7-2
len: 12

CDR3aa: CAISEIGSYNSPLHF
CDR3nt: TGTGCCATCAGTGAGATAGGCTCCTATAATTCACCCCTCCACTTT
d_gene: NA
j_gene: TRBJ1-6
abundance: NA
v_gene: TRBV10-3
len: 15